A single sample is the source of the 28 T cell receptor beta chains below, sequenced in a study of T cell responses to AZD1222 COVID-19 vaccine. The assay was immunoSEQ multiplex PCR, and TCRdb's table has in-frame clones only and misses some. Of approximately 160,000 clones in the sample, around 88% were seen once. The sequences come from peripheral blood, collected on day 0 of MenACWY control vaccination. The receptor set was obtained from an adult in good health.

The rearrangement joins TRBV19 to TRBJ2-2; 7 positions match TRBD1. This CDR3 contains 17 residues. Germline assignment: CDR1 LNHDA and CDR2 SQIVND (reference sequence). V dropped 3 bases and J dropped 2; count of bases not matched to a gene: 9. This CDR3 is CASSMGVGTENTGELFF. The CDR3 bases are TGTGCCAGTAGTATGGGAGTCGGGACAGAAAACACCGGGGAGCTGTTTTTT.

J is TRBJ1-1 and V is TRBV25-1, with D perhaps TRBD1 (5 bases). This CDR3 spans 11 amino acids. The V gene's germline CDR1 is MGHDK and CDR2 SYGVNS. V lost 3 bases, J lost 7 bases, and 6 bases lay in between. The CDR3 nucleotides read TGTGCCAGCAGTGACAGGGTTGAAGCTTTCTTT. Amino acids: CASSDRVEAFF.

In its sample, this clone was seen once. The chain carries TRBV28 and TRBJ2-1; D perhaps matches TRBD2 (5 bases). With 8 bases removed from V and 3 bases from J, the gap between germline ends came to 17 bases. Germline-derived CDR1 and CDR2 are MDHEN and SYDVKM. CDR3 length equals 15 residues. DNA of the CDR3: TGTGCCAGCCCCCCCTCCGGGAACGTCTACAATGAGCAGTTCTTC. This sequence encodes CASPPSGNVYNEQFF. Combining the CDR3 with reference TRBV28 and TRBJ2-1 gives the whole variable domain DVKVTQSSRYLVKRTGEKVFLECVQDMDHENMFWYRQDPGLGLRLIYFSYDVKMKEKGDIPEGYSVSREKKERFSLILESASTNQTSMYLCASPPSGNVYNEQFFGPGTRLTVL.

The rearrangement uses TRBV9 and TRBJ2-1; 7 positions agree with TRBD2. CDR3 length: 15 residues. V lost 0 bases to trimming and J lost 5 bases; unmatched junction nucleotides: 5. Looked up from germline, CDR1 is SGDLS and CDR2 is YYNGEE. The DNA for the CDR3 is TGTGCCAGCAGCGTAGCGGTCGGACTAGACAATGAGCAGTTCTTC. Amino acid sequence: CASSVAVGLDNEQFF. Using reference TRBV9 and TRBJ2-1 for the parts outside the CDR3, the full variable domain is DSGVTQTPKHLITATGQRVTLRCSPRSGDLSVYWYQQSLDQGLQFLIQYYNGEERAKGNILERFSAQQFPDLHSELNLSSLELGDSALYFCASSVAVGLDNEQFFGPGTRLTVL.

V and J are TRBV28 and TRBJ2-7; TRBD1 agrees at 9 bases. CDR1 and CDR2 from the germline V gene are MDHEN and SYDVKM. With 6 bases clipped from V and 3 bases from J, the junction kept 9 bases outside the gene matches. The length of the CDR3 is 15 residues. DNA for the CDR3: TGTGCCAGCAGAGGAACCGGGACAGGGCTCTACGAGCAGTACTTC. Translated, it gives CASRGTGTGLYEQYF.

A word on this clone: The junction differs from germline at one of its ends, possibly a read error. The chain has TRBV5-4 and TRBJ1-3, with TRBD1 matching 9 bases. Germline V gene data show CDR1 as SGHNT and CDR2 as YYREEE (reference sequence). The length of the CDR3 is 15 residues. The chain's CDR3 is CASSYKNRDRDLFLF. The CDR3 nucleotides are TGTGCCAGCAGCTACAAGAACCGGGACAGGGACCTTTTTCTGTTT.

The chain is built from TRBV4-1 and TRBJ1-1; the D is unclear. Trimming pared 1 base from V and 8 bases from J, leaving 11 bases between. The CDR3 is 13 amino acids. The germline V gene has CDR1 MGHRA and CDR2 YSYEKL. Here the CDR3 reads CASSQVGSSEAFF. The CDR3 nucleotides are TGCGCCAGCAGCCAAGTTGGGAGCTCCGAAGCTTTCTTT.

This chain connects TRBV5-4 to TRBJ2-3; perhaps D is TRBD1 or TRBD2 (5 bases each). The V and J ends lost 4 bases and 10 bases respectively, with 22 bases between them. Germline assignment: CDR1 SGHNT and CDR2 YYREEE (reference sequence). The length of the CDR3 is 15 residues. As DNA, the CDR3 is TGTGCCAGCAGCCCGGGACGGCTGCCGACCACTTCGCAGTATTTT. Its protein is CASSPGRLPTTSQYF.

The J gene is TRBJ1-1, the V gene TRBV30; D uncertain. Looked up from germline, CDR1 is GTSNPN and CDR2 is SVGIG (reference sequence). This CDR3 region has 13 residues. V lost 2 bases, J lost 3 bases, and 10 bases lay in between. This chain's CDR3 is CAWSPGKYTEAFF. CDR3 nucleotide sequence: TGTGCCTGGAGTCCGGGAAAGTACACTGAAGCTTTCTTT.

This clone was found a few times. The chain carries TRBV29-1 and TRBJ2-7; 7 nucleotides line up with TRBD2. Losses at the gene ends were 7 bases for V and 2 bases for J; bases not matched to a gene: 8. This CDR3 has 13 residues. Per germline, CDR1 SQVTM and CDR2 ANQGSEA. DNA for the CDR3: TGCAGCGCTGCCCGCGGGAGTGCCTACGAGCAGTACTTC. Its translation is CSAARGSAYEQYF.

This chain uses TRBV6-1 with TRBJ1-6; D is perhaps TRBD1 (5 bases). The CDR3 extends over 15 amino acids. The germline V gene has CDR1 MNHNS and CDR2 SASEGT. V lost 0 bases and J 4 bases, leaving 7 bases between the germline ends. CDR3 sequence: CASSEAGGYNSPLHF. The DNA of the CDR3 is TGTGCCAGCAGTGAAGCGGGGGGTTATAATTCACCCCTCCACTTT.

The CDR3 protein is CASSHDRVSGELFF. CDR3 nucleotides: TGTGCCAGCAGCCACGATCGGGTCTCCGGGGAGCTGTTTTTT. This chain joins TRBV3-1 (or the pseudogene TRBV3-2) and TRBJ2-2, with D hard to call. With 3 bases removed from V and 6 bases from J, the gap between germline ends came to 11 bases. CDR3 length equals 14 residues. Per germline, CDR1 LGHDT and CDR2 YNNKEL (reference sequence).

The chain couples TRBV5-1 to TRBJ2-7, with 11 bases lining up with TRBD2. The germline V gene has CDR1 SGHRS and CDR2 YFSETQ. This CDR3 is 18 amino acids long. The ends lost 0 bases at V and 3 bases at J; junction bases unmatched: 11. CDR3 protein: CASSLGLPTSGSLYEQYF. The CDR3 DNA follows: TGCGCCAGCAGCTTGGGTCTACCAACTAGCGGGAGTCTCTACGAGCAGTACTTC.

This clone was counted a single time. The J gene is TRBJ2-1, the V gene TRBV7-9; tentative D call: TRBD1 (5 bases). CDR1 and CDR2 (germline): SEHNR, FQNEAQ (reference sequence). Between the trimmed V and J ends, which lost 5 bases and 8 bases, there was a span of 19 bases. The CDR3 loop spans 15 amino acids. CDR3 sequence: CASSAQGNPADEQFF. In DNA form, the CDR3 reads TGTGCCAGCAGCGCTCAGGGTAACCCGGCGGATGAGCAGTTCTTC.

The chain combines TRBV28 with TRBJ2-3, with a tentative D call TRBD2 (5 bases). The germline V and J ends were trimmed by 7 bases and 7 bases, with 27 bases remaining between them. The CDR3 runs to 17 residues. Germline V CDR1 and CDR2: MDHEN, SYDVKM. CDR3 region: CASTETGLRRLDYTQYF. CDR3 sequence (DNA): TGTGCCAGCACCGAAACGGGATTGAGACGGCTAGATTATACGCAGTATTTT.

This clone showed up just once. Other DNA variants within this sample encode the same CDR3. This chain joins TRBV5-1 and TRBJ1-2, with unresolved D. The CDR3 has 13 amino acids. V shed 0 bases and J shed 5 bases, with 8 bases lying between them. CDR1 is SGHRS and CDR2 is YFSETQ in the germline V gene. The CDR3 DNA reads as TGCGCCAGCAGCTTGGAGTCGGGGTATGGCTACACCTTC. It specifies CASSLESGYGYTF.

This chain links TRBV5-1 with TRBJ1-1; no clear D gene. CDR1 is SGHRS and CDR2 is YFSETQ in the germline V gene. The germline V and J ends were trimmed by 0 bases and 5 bases, with 5 bases remaining between them. The CDR3 sequence is 12 residues long. The CDR3 nucleotides are TGCGCCAGCAGCTTGGGATGGACTGAAGCTTTCTTT. This encodes CASSLGWTEAFF. The full variable domain, in which reference TRBV5-1 and TRBJ1-1 provide the parts outside the CDR3, is KAGVTQTPRYLIKTRGQQVTLSCSPISGHRSVSWYQQTPGQGLQFLFEYFSETQRNKGNFPGRFSGRQFSNSRSEMNVSTLELGDSALYLCASSLGWTEAFFGQGTRLTVV.

The V gene is TRBV7-2, the J gene TRBJ2-1; TRBD2 agrees at 11 bases. CDR1 and CDR2 (germline): SGHTA, FQGNSA. This CDR3 spans 17 amino acids. The V segment lost 1 base and the J segment 8 bases; nucleotides outside the gene matches: 10. CDR3 loop: CASSLVATSGNIYEQFF. The CDR3 DNA reads as TGTGCCAGCAGCTTAGTGGCGACTAGCGGGAATATCTATGAGCAGTTCTTC.

The J gene is TRBJ1-4, the V gene TRBV4-3; D call uncertain. The CDR3 extends over 13 amino acids. Trimming cost V 4 bases and J 4 bases, with 7 bases left between them. CDR1 is LGHNA, CDR2 YSLEER, per germline. The CDR3 sequence: CASSRAVNEKLFF. The CDR3 DNA sequence: TGCGCCAGCAGCCGGGCAGTTAATGAAAAACTGTTTTTT.

This chain connects TRBV14 to TRBJ1-3; possible D gene TRBD1, 5 bases. In germline, CDR1 is SGHDN, CDR2 FVKESK. The CDR3 is 12 residues long. V was shortened by 8 bases and J by 4 bases, with 9 bases between the two germline ends. CDR3 coding DNA: TGTGCCAGCGGGCAGGGAGGAAACACCATATATTTT. Amino acids: CASGQGGNTIYF.

This chain connects TRBV7-6 to TRBJ1-4, with unresolved D. Trimming stripped 3 bases from V and 5 bases from J, with 4 bases between. In germline, CDR1 is SGHVS, CDR2 FNYEAQ. This CDR3 has 12 residues. The CDR3 coding sequence is TGTGCCAGCAGCTTTAGCAATGAAAAACTGTTTTTT. Protein: CASSFSNEKLFF.

This chain connects TRBV29-1 to TRBJ2-7; 14 bases fit TRBD2. The junction had 8 bases not matched to a gene; V was cut back by 5 bases and J by 5 bases. Per the germline V gene, CDR1 is SQVTM and CDR2 is ANQGSEA. The length of the CDR3 is 15 residues. The CDR3 DNA sequence: TGCAGCGTTCACCGCGGGACTAGCGGGAGTAACGAGCAGTACTTC. Its protein product is CSVHRGTSGSNEQYF.

The chain uses TRBV9 and TRBJ2-1; D is perhaps TRBD1 (5 bases). V was pared by 3 bases and J by 6 bases, with 19 bases between. CDR1 and CDR2 (germline): SGDLS, YYNGEE. The CDR3 totals 16 residues. The CDR3 loop is CASSASLGRVSNEQFF. CDR3 DNA: TGTGCCAGCAGCGCTAGTTTGGGCAGGGTGAGCAATGAGCAGTTCTTC.

This chain joins TRBV24-1 and TRBJ1-1; perhaps TRBD1 as D (6 bases). The CDR3 totals 15 residues. Germline V lookup: CDR1 KGHDR, CDR2 SFDVKD. Between the trimmed V and J ends, which lost 2 bases and 8 bases, there was a span of 17 bases. In nucleotides, the CDR3 is TGTGCCACCAGTGATTCCCGTCCAGGGGTGATGGAAGCTTTCTTT. Translating gives CATSDSRPGVMEAFF.

This chain links TRBV7-2 with TRBJ1-5; tentative D call: TRBD1 (5 bases). Deletions cut 0 bases from V and 4 bases from J, with 10 bases between. The CDR3 consists of 15 residues. In germline, CDR1 is SGHTA, CDR2 FQGNSA. The CDR3 reads CASSLARGPNQPQHF. The CDR3 region has the DNA TGTGCCAGCAGCTTAGCGAGGGGCCCGAATCAGCCCCAGCATTTT.

The chain uses TRBV6-1 and TRBJ2-1; maybe TRBD2 (7 bases). Trimming removed 4 bases at V and 3 bases at J, with 19 bases between. Germline loops: CDR1 MNHNS, CDR2 SASEGT. This CDR3 is built from 17 residues. The CDR3 here is CASSGHAGARVYNEQFF. In DNA form, the CDR3 reads TGTGCCAGCAGTGGCCATGCGGGGGCAAGAGTCTACAATGAGCAGTTCTTC.

The rearrangement joins TRBV28 to TRBJ1-2; weak D call: TRBD1 (5 bases). The CDR3 is made up of 15 amino acids. Between the trimmed V and J ends, which lost 5 bases and 8 bases, there was a span of 21 bases. Germline assignment: CDR1 MDHEN and CDR2 SYDVKM. The CDR3 is CASSIALGQMGGYTF. In DNA form, the CDR3 reads TGTGCCAGCAGTATCGCTTTGGGGCAGATGGGCGGCTACACCTTC.

This clone was observed a handful of times. V and J are TRBV11-3 and TRBJ2-1, with D possibly being TRBD1 (6 bases). The CDR3 spans 15 residues. Germline CDR1 SGHNT, CDR2 YENEEA. V was trimmed by 2 bases and J by 6 bases, leaving 14 bases between them. In DNA form, the CDR3 reads TGTGCCAGCAGCTTACCCCCGGCAGGGGTCAATGAGCAGTTCTTC. It translates to CASSLPPAGVNEQFF. Looking up the rest from reference TRBV11-3 and TRBJ2-1 gives the full variable domain: EAGVVQSPRYKIIEKKQPVAFWCNPISGHNTLYWYLQNLGQGPELLIRYENEEAVDDSQLPKDRFSAERLKGVDSTLKIQPAELGDSAVYLCASSLPPAGVNEQFFGPGTRLTVL.